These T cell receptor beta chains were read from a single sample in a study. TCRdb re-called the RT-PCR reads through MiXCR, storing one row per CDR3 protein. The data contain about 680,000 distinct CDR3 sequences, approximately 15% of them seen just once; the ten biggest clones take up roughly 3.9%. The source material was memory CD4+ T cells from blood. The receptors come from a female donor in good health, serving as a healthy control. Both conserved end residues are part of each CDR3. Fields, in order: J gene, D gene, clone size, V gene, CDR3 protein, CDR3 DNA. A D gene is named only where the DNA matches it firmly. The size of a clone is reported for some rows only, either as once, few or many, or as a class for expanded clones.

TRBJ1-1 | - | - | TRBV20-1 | CSARPGVEYTEAFF | TGCAGTGCTAGACCCGGGGTTGAATACACTGAAGCTTTCTTT
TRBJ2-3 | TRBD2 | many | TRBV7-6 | CASSLIPRGYTDTQYF | TGTGCCAGCAGCTTAATCCCGCGGGGGTACACAGATACGCAGTATTTT
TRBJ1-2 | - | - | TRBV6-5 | CASSYSPDLNYGYTF | TGTGCCAGCAGTTACTCTCCGGATCTAAACTATGGCTACACCTTC
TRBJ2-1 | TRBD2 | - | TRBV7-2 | CASRTSSYNEQFF | TGTGCCAGCCGGACTAGCTCCTACAATGAGCAGTTCTTC
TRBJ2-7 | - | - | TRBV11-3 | CASSWTGAREQYF | TGTGCCAGCAGCTGGACGGGGGCCCGAGAGCAGTACTTC
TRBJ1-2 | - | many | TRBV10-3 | CAISPNYSYGYTF | TGTGCCATCAGCCCAAACTACAGCTATGGCTACACCTTC
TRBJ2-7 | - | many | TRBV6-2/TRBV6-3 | CASTPGYEQYF | TGTGCCAGCACCCCCGGCTACGAGCAGTACTTC
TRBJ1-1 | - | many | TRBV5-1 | CASTLQGGTEAFF | TGCGCCAGCACCCTACAGGGCGGGACTGAAGCTTTCTTT
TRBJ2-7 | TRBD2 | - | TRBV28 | CASTFGLLAGVSLDYEQYF | TGTGCCAGCACCTTTGGGTTACTAGCGGGGGTTAGTCTAGACTACGAGCAGTACTTC
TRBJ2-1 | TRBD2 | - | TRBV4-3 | CASSQAGGAYNEQFF | TGCGCCAGCAGCCAAGCGGGAGGAGCCTACAATGAGCAGTTCTTC
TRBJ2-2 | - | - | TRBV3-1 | CASSLQQETGELFF | TGTGCCAGCAGTCTCCAGCAGGAAACCGGGGAGCTGTTTTTT
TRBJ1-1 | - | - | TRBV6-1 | CASTDGAEAFF | TGTGCCAGCACCGATGGGGCTGAAGCTTTCTTT
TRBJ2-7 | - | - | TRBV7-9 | CASRSNYEQYF | TGTGCCAGCAGATCGAATTACGAGCAGTACTTC
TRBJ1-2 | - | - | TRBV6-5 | CASSYSKGYGGYTF | TGTGCCAGCAGTTACTCGAAGGGATACGGTGGCTACACCTTC
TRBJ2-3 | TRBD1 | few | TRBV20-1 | CSVGQTGTDTQYF | TGCAGTGTGGGACAGACAGGCACAGATACGCAGTATTTT
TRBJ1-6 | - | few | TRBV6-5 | CASRLLTPYNSPLHF | TGTGCCAGCAGATTGTTAACACCTTATAATTCACCCCTCCACTTT
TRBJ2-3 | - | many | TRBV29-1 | CSVDATDTDTQYF | TGCAGCGTTGACGCAACGGACACAGATACGCAGTATTTT
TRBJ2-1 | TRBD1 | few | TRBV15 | CATSRTGQGSYNEQFF | TGTGCCACCAGCAGAACAGGACAGGGCTCCTACAATGAGCAGTTCTTC
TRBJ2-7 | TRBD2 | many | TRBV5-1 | CASSSSGGGYEQYF | TGCGCCAGCAGCTCTAGCGGGGGGGGCTACGAGCAGTACTTC
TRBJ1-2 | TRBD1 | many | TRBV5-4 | CASSNTGTVYGYTF | TGTGCCAGCAGCAACACCGGGACAGTCTATGGCTACACCTTC